This T cell receptor (beta chain) was identified during a study of cytomegalovirus exposure and HLA in healthy donors. Study conclusions and caveats: Productive status was seen about 90% or about 30% of the time for most TCR beta V segments in an earlier analysis.

The PCR used 60 Vbeta and 13 Jbeta primers. Profiled with immunoSEQ multiplex PCR; TCRdb holds only in-frame clones, not every one. The sample carries 90,000 to 120,000 clones, about 84% recorded once. To note about this clone: What it binds is not known.

Sequenced: PBMCs. The source is a man younger than 40 in good health and CMV-seronegative.

The CDR3 DNA reads TGTGCCAGCAGTTCCCCAGGGGCTGCTAATGAAAAACTGTTTTTT. This sequence encodes CASSSPGAANEKLFF. The rearrangement joins TRBV28 to TRBJ1-4, with D possibly being TRBD1 (6 bases). The CDR3 has 15 residues. CDR1 MDHEN and CDR2 SYDVKM come from the germline V gene. Deletions cut 4 bases from V and 3 bases from J, with 12 bases between.